This TCR beta chain stems from a study of shared clonotypes between healthy human individuals (dated by TCRdb to the early 2020s). General notes on the study: The cohort comprised a couple of women and a few men aged 18 to 49 years. For each donor, three plates each were used for CD4 naive and CD4 memory, two plates were used for CD8 naive, and one plate was used for CD8 memory. Blood TCR repertoires of a handful of healthy adults were deeply sequenced to estimate repertoire size and the extent of clonotype sharing between individuals. Libraries were prepared and TCR repertoires were sequenced by different laboratories using diverse techniques, in order to increase sequencing depth and limit assay-specific biases. Leukapheresis yielded between about 0.85 and 9.5 billion PBMCs per donor. The paper as a whole reports these results and caveats: Incomplete sequencing was indicated by rarefaction of sorted-subset datasets, despite the large sequencing depth. Pairwise subsampling led to the expectation that sequencing depth would affect the degree of clonotype sharing among donors. The genetic and exposure-history diversity represented was limited by the small number of donors. Higher generation probabilities were observed for clonotypes shared by all four sorted-subset donors than for non-shared clonotypes. Naive subsets generally had larger estimated clonotype richness than memory subsets did. Across several donors, approximately 4.6% of naive CD4, more than 3% of naive CD8, approximately 2.5% of memory CD4, and 0.4% of memory CD8 clonotypes were shared. Sampling was limited to blood, and TCR repertoires in tissue likely differ from TCR repertoires in blood.

Regarding this clone: Which antigen it targets is not known. Per-nucleotide qualities are absent, and no much larger clonotype sits a single base away.

The donors were healthy, HIV-negative adults who had no recently reported acute infections or vaccinations. All donors were Caucasian adults living in Nashville, Tennessee, USA. Magnetic negative selection was used to enrich CD4+ T cells, after which naive cells were positively selected on CD45RA and the negative fraction became the memory subset. After blood collection by leukapheresis, PBMCs were isolated using Ficoll-Histopaque density gradient centrifugation and then cryopreserved in the vapor phase of liquid nitrogen. Purity and quantity of every magnetically sorted T cell population were checked by analytical flow cytometry. Each sorted fraction had its genomic DNA isolated and then quantified by UV absorbance on a Nanodrop 2000c. The CDR3 has 14 amino acids, counting the end cysteine and phenylalanine. Only the CDR3 portion is preserved as DNA: 42 bases, with reading frame beginning at the first base. Sequences MDHEN (CDR1) and SYDVKM (CDR2) are obtained from the germline V gene. Deletion took 7 bases off V and 2 bases off J, with a span of 12 bases between the germline ends.

Using the deep immunoSEQ assay, TCR CDR3 regions were amplified from genomic DNA by multiplex PCR. Extracted genomic DNA from each cell subset was spread evenly across all wells of several immunoSEQ 96-well plates, with each plate serving as a replicate. Each replicate PCR for sorted subsets received around 200 ng genomic DNA, equal to 28,000 or so T cell genomes. Purified libraries were quantified with a Qubit 3.0 fluorometer, sized on a Bioanalyzer 2100, and re-quantified with the KAPA Library Quantification kit. Every immunoSEQ 96-well plate was sequenced on a dedicated single-read 150-cycle Illumina NextSeq 550 flow cell. The published analysis was carried out like this. The immunoSEQ output contained only junctional sequences without quality scores, so filtering could not match that applied to full-length reads. To assign V/J genes and CDR3, sequences were annotated against IMGT germline references using PyIR, a Python wrapper for IgBLAST v1.9. Reads were removed for weak V/J assignments (E-value above 1e-6), missing CDR3, stop codons, out-of-frame junctions, or ambiguous translated residues. V3J clonotypes were defined by identical inferred V gene, J gene, and CDR3 amino acid sequence. Percentage overlap between repertoires was calculated by dividing the number of shared unique clonotypes by the size of the smaller repertoire. Three approaches were used to assess repertoire richness: RTK rarefaction, the Chao1 estimator, and Recon v2.1 estimates of unobserved clonotypes. Generation probabilities for all TCRbeta clonotypes obtained by the gDNA method from a handful of donors were computed using OLGA. In its TCRdb copy, this immuneACCESS table keeps in-frame sequences only and misses some clones. Where compared with another copy, unresolved V genes explain less than half of these, and the others have no known cause. That table supplies the V and J calls and clone size; D and trimming were determined from the DNA. This sample has roughly 2.5 million clones in its table, and more than 90% of those were observed once. The ten largest clones represent under 0.15% of the sample.

Recombination linked TRBV28 to TRBJ2-1; TRBD1 might be the D gene, on 5 matching bases. This receptor was obtained from a man younger than 35 in good health. The sequencing input was naive CD4+ T cells sorted from blood. The cell subset or site tag for this specimen amounts to: CD45RA+ positively selected. The DNA sequence is TGTGCCAGCATAAGGGCAGGGCCCTACAATGAGCAGTTCTTC. This encodes CASIRAGPYNEQFF.